This TCR beta chain originates from a study of yellow fever vaccine responses in identical twins. To note about this clonotype: Its specificity is not known.

Study-wide points: Reportedly, the response of twins' T cells to the vaccine seemed partly convergent, partly personalized.

Using its own MiXCR run on the RT-PCR reads, TCRdb lists one record per CDR3 protein. The profile shows around 450 distinct CDR3 sequences, roughly 80% of them singletons. Per the germline V gene, CDR1 is SGHAT and CDR2 is FQDESV (reference sequence). Trimming left V 3 bases short and J 4 bases short, with 4 bases between. There are 12 residues in the CDR3. Material: T cells from blood (PBMCs), unsorted or a sorted subset (not recorded which), obtained before or after yellow fever vaccination (not recorded which). This chain connects TRBV11-1 to TRBJ1-5; D unclear. The sequence was collected from a woman younger than 30 who received the yellow fever vaccine. This CDR3 is CASSFRNQPQHF. In DNA form, the CDR3 reads TGTGCCAGCAGCTTTCGGAATCAGCCCCAGCATTTT.